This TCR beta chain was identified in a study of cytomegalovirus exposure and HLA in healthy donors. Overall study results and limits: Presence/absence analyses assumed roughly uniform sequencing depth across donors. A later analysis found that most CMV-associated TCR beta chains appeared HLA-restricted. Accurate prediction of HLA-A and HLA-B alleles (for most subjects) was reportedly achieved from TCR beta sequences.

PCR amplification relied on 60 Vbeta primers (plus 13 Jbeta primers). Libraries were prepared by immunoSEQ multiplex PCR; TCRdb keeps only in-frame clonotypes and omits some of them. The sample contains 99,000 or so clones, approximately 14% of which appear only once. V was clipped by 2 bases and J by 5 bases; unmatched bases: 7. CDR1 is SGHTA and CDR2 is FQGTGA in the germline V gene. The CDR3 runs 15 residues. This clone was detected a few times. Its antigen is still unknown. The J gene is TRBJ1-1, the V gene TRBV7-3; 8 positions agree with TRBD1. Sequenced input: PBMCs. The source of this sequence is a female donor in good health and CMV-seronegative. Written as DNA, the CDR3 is TGTGCCAGCAGCTTAGTGGCCAGGGGGCTGACTGAAGCTTTCTTT. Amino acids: CASSLVARGLTEAFF.